These 30 T cell receptor beta chains were all obtained from the same sample, sequenced in a study of CD8 T cells in ankylosing spondylitis. TCRdb re-analysed the 5' RACE reads in MiXCR, keeping a single row per CDR3 protein. Altogether over 130,000 distinct CDR3 sequences are present, around 43% being singletons, with the ten largest covering 13% to 15%. Specimen: synovial fluid, either unsorted or a sorted T cell fraction (not recorded which). The receptors stem from a male donor with ankylosing spondylitis.

V is TRBV28 and J is TRBJ1-5; possibly TRBD1 for D (5 bases). Trimming shortened V by 7 bases and J by 3 bases, and 13 bases separated the two germline ends. This CDR3 has 14 amino acids. Germline V lookup: CDR1 MDHEN, CDR2 SYDVKM. The CDR3 spells CASNLDSFNQPQHF. Written as DNA, the CDR3 is TGTGCCAGCAACCTCGACAGCTTCAATCAGCCCCAGCATTTT.

The V and J genes are TRBV15 and TRBJ2-7; D may be TRBD1 (7 bases). The CDR3 has 15 residues. Trimming removed 3 bases from V and 2 bases from J, with 14 bases in between. Germline V gene data show CDR1 as LNHNV and CDR2 as YYDKDF (reference sequence). The CDR3 DNA reads as TGTGCCACCAGCAGGCGGGACAGTCGTACCTACGAGCAGTACTTC. It specifies CATSRRDSRTYEQYF.

The V gene is TRBV7-8, the J gene TRBJ2-7; D unclear. V dropped 5 bases and J dropped 6 bases, with 23 bases sitting between them. The CDR3 runs to 16 residues. Per germline, CDR1 SGHVS and CDR2 FQNEAQ. CDR3 loop: CASSDEPGFHGPEQYF. For the CDR3, the DNA is TGTGCCAGCAGCGACGAACCGGGTTTTCATGGTCCCGAGCAGTACTTC.

This CDR3 reads CASSQDWGRANYGYTF. The CDR3 nucleotides are TGCGCCAGCAGCCAAGATTGGGGCAGGGCTAACTATGGCTACACCTTC. The rearrangement uses TRBV4-3 and TRBJ1-2, with D perhaps TRBD1 (5 bases). This CDR3 comprises 16 residues. Germline V gene data show CDR1 as LGHNA and CDR2 as YSLEER. V lost 0 bases to trimming and J lost 0 bases, with 11 bases between them.

The chain carries TRBV13 and TRBJ2-2; D is unresolved. Germline lookup yields CDR1 PRHDT and CDR2 FYEKMQ (reference sequence). The V end lost 3 bases, the J end lost 7 bases, and 15 bases lay between the germline ends. The CDR3 is 15 amino acids. Written as DNA, the CDR3 is TGTGCCAGCAGCTTTGGTGGGAATCTGGGCGGGGAGCTGTTTTTT. Encoded protein: CASSFGGNLGGELFF.

V usage is TRBV11-1 and J usage is TRBJ1-4; D is unresolved. The germline V gene encodes CDR1 SGHAT and CDR2 FQDESV (reference sequence). The CDR3 covers 18 residues. V lost 1 base and J 0 bases, leaving 15 bases between the germline ends. The CDR3 nucleotides are TGTGCCAGCAGCTTAGTCCAGCGGAGGCTTTCAACTAATGAAAAACTGTTTTTT. Amino acids: CASSLVQRRLSTNEKLFF.

With regard to this clonotype: Germline is not matched at one junction end, which may reflect a read error. The rearrangement joins TRBV12-3 or TRBV12-4 to TRBJ2-7; D possibly corresponds to TRBD2 (5 bases). This CDR3 is 14 amino acids long. This CDR3 is CASSLGSSSYELYF. The CDR3 DNA sequence: TGTGCCAGCAGTCTGGGGAGTAGCTCCTACGAGCTGTACTTC.

The chain has TRBV2 and TRBJ2-7; D is unresolved. The germline CDR1 and CDR2 sequences are SNHLY and FYNNEI. Deletions cut 1 base from V and 3 bases from J, with 13 bases between. This CDR3 has 15 amino acids. In nucleotides, the CDR3 is TGTGCCAGCAGTGAAGGAGCTCTCGCCCTCTACGAGCAGTACTTC. It codes for CASSEGALALYEQYF.

V and J are TRBV10-2 and TRBJ2-1; 10 bases are shared with TRBD2. There are 16 residues in the CDR3. CDR1 and CDR2 (germline): WSHSY, SAAADI. Trimming cost V 2 bases and J 4 bases; bases outside gene matches: 5. Written as DNA, the CDR3 is TGCGCCAGCAGTGAGCCTCTAGCGGGGGCATACAATGAGCAGTTCTTC. Translated, it gives CASSEPLAGAYNEQFF.

The chain combines TRBV5-1 with TRBJ2-1; 9 bases are a match to TRBD2. There are 16 residues in the CDR3. V was pared by 4 bases and J by 4 bases, with 9 bases of the junction left unmatched. CDR1 is SGHRS and CDR2 is YFSETQ in the germline V gene. CDR3 loop: CASSDPAGGIYNEQFF. The CDR3, as DNA: TGCGCCAGCAGCGACCCAGCGGGAGGCATATACAATGAGCAGTTCTTC.

This clonotype showed up just a few times. The chain combines TRBV5-1 with TRBJ1-6; D gene uncertain. Trimming took 0 bases from V and 0 from J, leaving 7 bases between them. CDR3 size: 16 residues. In germline, CDR1 is SGHRS, CDR2 YFSETQ. CDR3 protein: CASSLDSNSYNSPLHF. The CDR3 DNA follows: TGCGCCAGCAGCTTGGACAGTAACTCCTATAATTCACCCCTCCACTTT.

The chain couples TRBV28 to TRBJ1-1, with D hard to call. V was cut by 4 bases and J by 0 bases, with 15 bases left in between. CDR1 and CDR2 (germline): MDHEN, SYDVKM. The CDR3 has 16 amino acids. This CDR3 reads CASSSLYDSVNTEAFF. DNA for the CDR3: TGTGCCAGCAGTTCCCTATACGATTCCGTGAACACTGAAGCTTTCTTT.

This rearrangement joins TRBV5-1 to TRBJ2-1; D gene ambiguous. V was cut by 1 base and J by 8 bases, with 19 bases left in between. This CDR3 region has 16 residues. CDR1 and CDR2 (germline): SGHRS, YFSETQ. The CDR3 protein is CASSLRKVGPEYEQFF. The DNA of the CDR3 is TGCGCCAGCAGCTTGAGGAAAGTAGGGCCCGAATATGAGCAGTTCTTC.

Many counts were recorded for this clonotype. This chain connects TRBV20-1 to TRBJ2-7; possibly TRBD1 or TRBD2 for D (5 bases each). This CDR3 is built from 13 residues. The V gene lost 6 bases and the J gene lost 2 bases, with 14 bases spanning the gap. Germline V CDR1 and CDR2: DFQATT, SNEGSKA (reference sequence). DNA for the CDR3: TGCAGTGCGGCCGGGACGGAACCCTACGAGCAGTACTTC. This translates into CSAAGTEPYEQYF.

The chain links TRBV2 to TRBJ2-7, with D uncertain. Trimming cost V 6 bases and J 1 base, with 10 bases left between them. This CDR3 is 13 amino acids long. Germline assignment: CDR1 SNHLY and CDR2 FYNNEI. In DNA form, the CDR3 reads TGTGCCAGCAGGGCTATACTGTCCTACGAGCAGTACTTC. Amino acid sequence: CASRAILSYEQYF.

This clonotype was found once. The J gene is TRBJ2-7, the V gene TRBV6-2 or TRBV6-3; TRBD1 is a possible D gene (6 bases). Germline V CDR1 and CDR2: MNHEY, SVGEGT. V shed 3 bases and J shed 9 bases, with 24 bases lying between them. The CDR3 loop spans 16 amino acids. The CDR3 DNA reads as TGTGCCAGCAGTTATTTTCGAGAGACAGGAGGTTTTGGGCAGTACTTC. Translation gives CASSYFRETGGFGQYF.

The rearrangement links TRBV11-2 to TRBJ1-1; possible D gene TRBD1, 5 bases. Trimming left V 5 bases short and J 6 bases short, with 16 bases between. This CDR3 spans 14 amino acids. Germline values: CDR1 SGHAT, CDR2 FQNNGV. The CDR3 DNA reads as TGTGCCAGCAGCCCAAGGGCAGGGTTAGCTGAAGCTTTCTTT. It encodes CASSPRAGLAEAFF.

This clonotype occurred once. The genes are TRBV7-9 and TRBJ2-3; 8 nucleotides align to TRBD1. CDR3 length equals 16 residues. Germline CDR1 reads SEHNR; CDR2 reads FQNEAQ (reference sequence). Losses at the gene ends were 1 base for V and 2 bases for J; bases not matched to a gene: 5. The CDR3 is CASSLVGQGNTDTQYF. DNA of the CDR3: TGTGCCAGCAGCTTAGTCGGACAGGGAAACACAGATACGCAGTATTTT. Filled out from reference TRBV7-9 and TRBJ2-3, the complete variable domain reads DTGVSQNPRHKITKRGQNVTFRCDPISEHNRLYWYRQTLGQGPEFLTYFQNEAQLEKSRLLSDRFSAERPKGSFSTLEIQRTEQGDSAMYLCASSLVGQGNTDTQYFGPGTRLTVL.

This clonotype was seen a few times. The chain joins TRBV9 to TRBJ1-3; no clear D. CDR1 is SGDLS, CDR2 YYNGEE, per germline. There are 15 residues in the CDR3. The V end lost 4 bases, the J end lost 4 bases, and 15 bases lay between the germline ends. CDR3 in DNA: TGTGCCAGCAGCCCTGCGGGGAGCACCGGAAACACCATATATTTT. It yields the protein CASSPAGSTGNTIYF.

This chain joins TRBV5-1 and TRBJ2-1; D is perhaps TRBD1 (5 bases). The CDR3 has 15 amino acids. Germline loops: CDR1 SGHRS, CDR2 YFSETQ. Trimming left V 0 bases short and J 5 bases short, with 12 bases between. The CDR3 coding sequence is TGCGCCAGCAGCTTGGCCCTGTCAGGGAACAATGAGCAGTTCTTC. It translates to CASSLALSGNNEQFF.

This clonotype was seen a single time. The genes are TRBV5-1 and TRBJ1-6, with D unclear. With 1 base removed from V and 10 bases from J, the gap between germline ends came to 15 bases. Germline CDR1 reads SGHRS; CDR2 reads YFSETQ. This CDR3 comprises 15 residues. The CDR3 coding sequence is TGCGCCAGCAGCTTGCGGCGGACCAGAGGGTCACCCCTCCACTTT. Protein product: CASSLRRTRGSPLHF. The whole variable domain, remainder taken from reference TRBV5-1 and TRBJ1-6, is KAGVTQTPRYLIKTRGQQVTLSCSPISGHRSVSWYQQTPGQGLQFLFEYFSETQRNKGNFPGRFSGRQFSNSRSEMNVSTLELGDSALYLCASSLRRTRGSPLHFGNGTRLTVT.

In this sample, this clonotype turned up many times. The CDR3 protein is CASSQDQGHTDTQYF. The CDR3 bases are TGTGCCAGCAGCCAAGATCAGGGACACACAGATACGCAGTATTTT. The chain recombines TRBV3-1 with TRBJ2-3, with D tentatively TRBD1 (6 bases). Trimming took off 0 bases at V and 2 bases at J, with 9 bases between the two ends. The germline CDR1 and CDR2 sequences are LGHDT and YNNKEL (reference sequence). The CDR3 totals 15 residues.

This clonotype was counted many times. This chain joins TRBV28 and TRBJ2-7; no clear D. Looked up from germline, CDR1 is MDHEN and CDR2 is SYDVKM. The ends were cut back, 5 bases at V and 3 bases at J, with 23 bases in the middle. This CDR3 is built from 17 residues. CDR3 residues: CASSPLPIREWGYEQYF. In DNA form, the CDR3 reads TGTGCCAGCAGTCCCCTCCCAATTAGGGAATGGGGCTACGAGCAGTACTTC.

The rearrangement joins TRBV9 to TRBJ2-7; D not certain. The V gene's germline CDR1 is SGDLS and CDR2 YYNGEE. There are 14 residues in the CDR3. Trimming pared 4 bases from V and 3 bases from J, leaving 14 bases between. Here the CDR3 DNA reads TGTGCCAGCAGCCCCCCGGAGAAGGGCTACGAGCAGTACTTC. Protein product: CASSPPEKGYEQYF.

The rearrangement uses TRBV27 and TRBJ2-7; D gene unclear. Germline V gene sequence: CDR1 MNHEY, CDR2 SMNVEV (reference sequence). The CDR3 runs to 15 residues. V lost 0 bases and J 0 bases, leaving 9 bases between the germline ends. The CDR3 DNA is TGTGCCAGCAGTTTATCTTTCCTTTCCTCCTACGAGCAGTACTTC. It translates to CASSLSFLSSYEQYF.

This clonotype was observed a few times. The chain uses TRBV4-1 and TRBJ2-7; no clear D gene. Looked up from germline, CDR1 is MGHRA and CDR2 is YSYEKL. This CDR3 comprises 15 residues. V lost 2 bases and J 2 bases, leaving 13 bases between the germline ends. CDR3 sequence (DNA): TGCGCCAGCAGCCAAAGGGCAGGTGAGACCTACGAGCAGTACTTC. Its protein is CASSQRAGETYEQYF.

The chain carries TRBV6-4 and TRBJ2-3; 7 bases line up with TRBD2. Trimming removed 2 bases from V and 6 bases from J; junction bases left unmatched: 11. CDR3 length: 16 amino acids. Germline loops: CDR1 MRHNA, CDR2 SNTAGT. CDR3 amino acids: CASSDDAGRASDTQYF. Written as DNA, the CDR3 is TGTGCCAGCAGTGACGATGCAGGGAGGGCCAGCGATACGCAGTATTTT.

V gene TRBV12-3 or TRBV12-4 combines with J gene TRBJ2-5, with 8 bases matching TRBD2. The trim removed 8 bases at V and 5 bases at J, leaving 13 bases unmatched. There are 15 residues in the CDR3. The CDR3 nucleotides read TGTGCCAGCGTAAGCGGGAGCCCGTGGACCGAGACCCAGTACTTC. Translation gives CASVSGSPWTETQYF.

The gene calls are TRBV5-1 and TRBJ2-5; 7 bases line up with TRBD2. Germline loops: CDR1 SGHRS, CDR2 YFSETQ. This CDR3 spans 15 amino acids. V gave up 7 bases and J gave up 7 bases; unmatched junction bases: 16. The chain's CDR3 is CASRYSSGTRGTQYF. The CDR3 DNA is TGCGCCAGCCGATACTCTAGCGGAACGCGGGGGACCCAGTACTTC.

The sample holds a few counts of this clonotype. The chain uses TRBV18 and TRBJ2-3; D unresolved. Germline V gives CDR1 KGHSH, CDR2 LQKENI. The CDR3 totals 11 residues. With 8 bases removed from V and 3 bases from J, the gap between germline ends came to 6 bases. The CDR3 spells CASRRTDTQYF. The CDR3 coding sequence is TGTGCCAGCCGCCGAACAGATACGCAGTATTTT. Using reference TRBV18 and TRBJ2-3 for the parts outside the CDR3, the full variable domain is NAGVMQNPRHLVRRRGQEARLRCSPMKGHSHVYWYRQLPEEGLKFMVYLQKENIIDESGMPKERFSAEFPKEGPSILRIQQVVRGDSAAYFCASRRTDTQYFGPGTRLTVL.